The table lists the clone carrying this TCR beta chain with a few counts. Its target is not known. This entry comes from a study of T cell repertoires in cytomegalovirus infection. TCRdb reprocessed the reads with MiXCR, giving one entry per CDR3 protein. In the table there are some 700,000 distinct CDR3 sequences, roughly a third of which are singletons. This sequence originates from a human donor in good health (CMV status not recorded). Some clones in this sample may be carry-over from other donors' samples. Sequencing was performed on cultured PBMCs, taken from culture after CMV antigen stimulation.

CDR3 amino acids: CASSLGGGGGASNIQYF. CDR3 nucleotide sequence: TGTGCCAGCAGCTTAGGAGGTGGGGGAGGAGCCTCGAACATTCAGTACTTC. The chain has TRBV7-9 and TRBJ2-4; D possibly corresponds to TRBD2 (6 bases). V was cut by 1 base and J by 7 bases, with 20 bases left in between. Germline V lookup: CDR1 SEHNR, CDR2 FQNEAQ (reference sequence). The CDR3 is 17 amino acids.